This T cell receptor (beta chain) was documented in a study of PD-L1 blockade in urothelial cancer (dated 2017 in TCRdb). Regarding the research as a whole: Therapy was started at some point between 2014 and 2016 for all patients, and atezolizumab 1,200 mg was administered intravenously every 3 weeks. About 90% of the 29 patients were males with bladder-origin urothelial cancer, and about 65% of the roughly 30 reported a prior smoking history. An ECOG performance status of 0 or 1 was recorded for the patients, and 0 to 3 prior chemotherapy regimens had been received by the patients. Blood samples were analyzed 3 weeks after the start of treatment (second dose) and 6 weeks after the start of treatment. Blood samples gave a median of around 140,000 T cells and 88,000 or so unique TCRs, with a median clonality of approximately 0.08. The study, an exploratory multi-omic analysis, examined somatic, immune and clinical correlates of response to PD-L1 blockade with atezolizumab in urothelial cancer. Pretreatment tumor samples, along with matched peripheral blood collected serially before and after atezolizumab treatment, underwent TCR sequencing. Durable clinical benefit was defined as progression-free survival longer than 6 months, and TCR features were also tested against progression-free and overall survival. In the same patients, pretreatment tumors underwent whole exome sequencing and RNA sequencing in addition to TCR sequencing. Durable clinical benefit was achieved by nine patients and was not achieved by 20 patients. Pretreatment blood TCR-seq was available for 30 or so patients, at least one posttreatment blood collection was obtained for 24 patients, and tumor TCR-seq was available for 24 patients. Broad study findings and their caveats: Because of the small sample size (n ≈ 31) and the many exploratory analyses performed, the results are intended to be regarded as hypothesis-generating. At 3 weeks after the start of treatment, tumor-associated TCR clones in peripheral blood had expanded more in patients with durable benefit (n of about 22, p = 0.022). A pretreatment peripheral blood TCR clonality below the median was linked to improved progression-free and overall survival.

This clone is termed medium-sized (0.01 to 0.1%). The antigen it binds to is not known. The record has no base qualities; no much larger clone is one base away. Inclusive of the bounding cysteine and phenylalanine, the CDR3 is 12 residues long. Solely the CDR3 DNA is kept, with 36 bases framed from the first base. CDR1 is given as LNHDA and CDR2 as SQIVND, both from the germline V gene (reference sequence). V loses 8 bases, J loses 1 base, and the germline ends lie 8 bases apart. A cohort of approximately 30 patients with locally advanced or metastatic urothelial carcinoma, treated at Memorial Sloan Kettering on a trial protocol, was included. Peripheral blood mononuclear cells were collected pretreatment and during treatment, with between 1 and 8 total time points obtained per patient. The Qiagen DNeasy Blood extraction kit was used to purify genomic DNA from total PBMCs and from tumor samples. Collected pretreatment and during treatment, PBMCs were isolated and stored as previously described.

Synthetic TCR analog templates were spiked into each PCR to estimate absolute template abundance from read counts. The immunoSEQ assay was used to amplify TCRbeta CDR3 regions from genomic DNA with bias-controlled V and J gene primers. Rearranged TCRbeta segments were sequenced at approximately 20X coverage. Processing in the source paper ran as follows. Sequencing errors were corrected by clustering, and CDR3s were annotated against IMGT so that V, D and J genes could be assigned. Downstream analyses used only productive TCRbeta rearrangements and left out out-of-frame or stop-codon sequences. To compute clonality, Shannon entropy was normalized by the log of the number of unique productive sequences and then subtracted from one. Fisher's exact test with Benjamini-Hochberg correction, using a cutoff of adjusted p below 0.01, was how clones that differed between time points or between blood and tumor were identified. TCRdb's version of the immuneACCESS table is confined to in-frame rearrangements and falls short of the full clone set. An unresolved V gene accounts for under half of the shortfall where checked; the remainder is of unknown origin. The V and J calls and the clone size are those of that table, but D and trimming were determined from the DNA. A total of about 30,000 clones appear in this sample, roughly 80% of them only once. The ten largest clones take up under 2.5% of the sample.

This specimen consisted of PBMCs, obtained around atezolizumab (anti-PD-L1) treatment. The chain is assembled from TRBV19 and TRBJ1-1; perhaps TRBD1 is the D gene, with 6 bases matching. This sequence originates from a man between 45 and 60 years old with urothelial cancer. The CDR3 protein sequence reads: CASLDRNTEAFF. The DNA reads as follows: TGTGCCAGTCTGGACAGGAACACTGAAGCTTTCTTT.